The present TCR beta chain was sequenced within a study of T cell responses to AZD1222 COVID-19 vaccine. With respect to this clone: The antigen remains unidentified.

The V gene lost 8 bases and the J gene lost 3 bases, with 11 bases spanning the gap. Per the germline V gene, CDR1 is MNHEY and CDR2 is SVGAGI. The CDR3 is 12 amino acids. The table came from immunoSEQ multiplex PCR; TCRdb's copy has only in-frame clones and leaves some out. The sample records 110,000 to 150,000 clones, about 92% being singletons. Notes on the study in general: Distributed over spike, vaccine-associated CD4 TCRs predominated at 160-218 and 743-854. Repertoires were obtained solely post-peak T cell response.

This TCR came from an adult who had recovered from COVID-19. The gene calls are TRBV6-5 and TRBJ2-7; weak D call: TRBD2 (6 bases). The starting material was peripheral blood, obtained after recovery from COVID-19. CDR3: CASARGGYEQYF. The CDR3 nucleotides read TGTGCCAGCGCGCGGGGAGGCTACGAGCAGTACTTC.